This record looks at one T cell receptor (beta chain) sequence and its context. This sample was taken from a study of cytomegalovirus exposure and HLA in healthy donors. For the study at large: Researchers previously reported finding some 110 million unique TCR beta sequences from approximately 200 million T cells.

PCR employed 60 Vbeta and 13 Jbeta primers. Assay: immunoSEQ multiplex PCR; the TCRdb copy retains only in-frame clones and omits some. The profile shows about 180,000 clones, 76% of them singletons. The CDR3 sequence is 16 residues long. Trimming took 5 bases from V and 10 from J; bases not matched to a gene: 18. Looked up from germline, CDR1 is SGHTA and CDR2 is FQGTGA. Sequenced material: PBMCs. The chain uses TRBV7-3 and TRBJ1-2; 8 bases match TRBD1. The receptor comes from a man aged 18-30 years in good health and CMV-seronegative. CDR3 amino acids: CASSPAPSDRGENYTF. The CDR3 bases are TGTGCCAGCAGCCCCGCCCCCAGTGACAGGGGAGAAAACTACACCTTC.